This T cell receptor (beta chain) was captured by sequencing in a study of shared T cell receptors in the human thymus. This table comes from immunoSEQ multiplex PCR, and its TCRdb copy is limited to in-frame clones, with some not included. This table holds about 660,000 clones, around 87% found once. The count of this clone is one. The length of the CDR3 is 14 residues. V was pared by 5 bases and J by 8 bases, with 7 bases of the junction left unmatched. From germline, CDR1 is MNHNS and CDR2 SASEGT. This sample also appeared in a second study, on human thymus T cells. That report adds: Surgeons resected thymus tissue during corrective heart surgery. An apparent bias in V and J gene usage was seen in thymic and blood repertoires.

The chain links TRBV6-1 to TRBJ1-4; TRBD1 matches 8 bases. This TCR was recovered from a boy under three years old with a congenital heart defect. The material sequenced was thymocytes. The CDR3 is CASSPGQGREKLFF. CDR3 nucleotides: TGTGCCAGCAGTCCTGGACAGGGTAGGGAAAAACTGTTTTTT.